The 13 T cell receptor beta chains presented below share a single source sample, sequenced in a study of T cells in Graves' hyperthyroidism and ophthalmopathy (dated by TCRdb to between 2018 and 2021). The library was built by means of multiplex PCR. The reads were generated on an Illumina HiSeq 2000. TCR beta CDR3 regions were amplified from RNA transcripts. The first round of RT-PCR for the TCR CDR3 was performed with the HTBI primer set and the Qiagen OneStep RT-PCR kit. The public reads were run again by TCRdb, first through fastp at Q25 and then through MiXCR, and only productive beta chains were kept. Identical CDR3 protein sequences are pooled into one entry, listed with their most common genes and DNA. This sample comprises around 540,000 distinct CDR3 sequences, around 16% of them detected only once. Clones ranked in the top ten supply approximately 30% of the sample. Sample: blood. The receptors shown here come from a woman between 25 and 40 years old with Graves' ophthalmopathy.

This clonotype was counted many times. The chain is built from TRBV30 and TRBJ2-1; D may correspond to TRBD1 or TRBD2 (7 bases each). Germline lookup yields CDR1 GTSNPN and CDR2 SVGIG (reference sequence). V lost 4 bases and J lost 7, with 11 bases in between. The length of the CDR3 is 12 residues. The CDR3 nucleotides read TGTGCCTGGACAGGGGGGGGGAATGAGCAGTTCTTC. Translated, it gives CAWTGGGNEQFF.

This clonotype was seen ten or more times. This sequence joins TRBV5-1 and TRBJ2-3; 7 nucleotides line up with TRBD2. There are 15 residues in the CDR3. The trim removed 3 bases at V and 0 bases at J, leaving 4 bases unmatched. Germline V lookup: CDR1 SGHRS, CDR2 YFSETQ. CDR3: CASSSDGGSTDTQYF. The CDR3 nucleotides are TGCGCCAGCAGCTCGGACGGGGGGAGCACAGATACGCAGTATTTT.

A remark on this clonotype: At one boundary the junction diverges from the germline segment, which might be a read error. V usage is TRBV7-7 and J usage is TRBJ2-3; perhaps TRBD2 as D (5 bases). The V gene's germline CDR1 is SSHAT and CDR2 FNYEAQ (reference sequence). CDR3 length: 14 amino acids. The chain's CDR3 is CASSLTAAPDTQYF. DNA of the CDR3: TGTGCTAGCAGCTTAACAGCGGCCCCAGATACGCAGTATTTT.

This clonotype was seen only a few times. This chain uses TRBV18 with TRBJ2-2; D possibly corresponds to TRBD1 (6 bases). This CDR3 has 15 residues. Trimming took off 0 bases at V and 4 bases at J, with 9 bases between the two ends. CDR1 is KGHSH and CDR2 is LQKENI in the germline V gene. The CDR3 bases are TGTGCCAGCTCACCACCGCTCAGGGGCACCGGGGAGCTGTTTTTT. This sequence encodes CASSPPLRGTGELFF.

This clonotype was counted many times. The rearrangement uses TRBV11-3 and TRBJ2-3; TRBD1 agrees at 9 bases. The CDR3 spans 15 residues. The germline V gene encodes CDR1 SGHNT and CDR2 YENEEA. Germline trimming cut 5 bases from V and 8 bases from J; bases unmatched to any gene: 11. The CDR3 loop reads CASSLKGGQGSTQYF. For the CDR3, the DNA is TGTGCCAGCAGCCTAAAGGGGGGACAGGGCAGTACGCAGTATTTT.

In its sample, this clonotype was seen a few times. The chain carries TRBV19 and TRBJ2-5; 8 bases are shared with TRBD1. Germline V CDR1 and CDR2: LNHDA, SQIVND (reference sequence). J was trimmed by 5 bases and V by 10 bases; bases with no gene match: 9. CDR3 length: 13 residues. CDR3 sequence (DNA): TGTGCCACTAGACAGGGGACGGTGGAGACCCAGTACTTC. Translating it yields CATRQGTVETQYF.

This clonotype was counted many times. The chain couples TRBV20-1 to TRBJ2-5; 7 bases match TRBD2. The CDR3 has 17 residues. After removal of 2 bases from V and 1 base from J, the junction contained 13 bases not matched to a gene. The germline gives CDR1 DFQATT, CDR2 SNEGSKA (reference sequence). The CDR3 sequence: CSARKFSGSNGQETQYF. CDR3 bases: TGCAGTGCTAGAAAGTTTAGCGGGTCCAATGGCCAAGAGACCCAGTACTTC.

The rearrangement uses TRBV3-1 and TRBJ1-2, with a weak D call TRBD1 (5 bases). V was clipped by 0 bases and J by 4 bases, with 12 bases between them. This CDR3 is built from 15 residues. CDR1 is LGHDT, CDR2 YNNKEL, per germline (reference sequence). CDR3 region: CASSQDLRDSYGYTF. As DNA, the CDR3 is TGTGCCAGCAGCCAAGATTTACGAGACAGCTATGGCTACACCTTC.

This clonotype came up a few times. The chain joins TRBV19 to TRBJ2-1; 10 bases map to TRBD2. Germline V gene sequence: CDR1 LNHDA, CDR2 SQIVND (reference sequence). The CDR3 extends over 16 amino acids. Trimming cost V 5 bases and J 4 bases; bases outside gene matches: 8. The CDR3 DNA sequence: TGTGCCAGTAGTGACCTCCTAGCGGGGGCATACAATGAGCAGTTCTTC. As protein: CASSDLLAGAYNEQFF.

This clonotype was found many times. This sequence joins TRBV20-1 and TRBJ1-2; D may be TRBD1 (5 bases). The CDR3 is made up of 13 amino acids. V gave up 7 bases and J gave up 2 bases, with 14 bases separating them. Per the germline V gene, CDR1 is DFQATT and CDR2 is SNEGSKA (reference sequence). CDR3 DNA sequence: TGCAGTGGCGGGACGGACATCAACTATGGCTACACCTTC. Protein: CSGGTDINYGYTF.

The CDR3 coding sequence is TGCAGCGTTGAAGAGAGGTTTACTAGCGGAGGCTCCTACGAGCAGTACTTC. Translated, it gives CSVEERFTSGGSYEQYF. V usage is TRBV29-1 and J usage is TRBJ2-7; TRBD2 agrees at 8 bases. Germline V gives CDR1 SQVTM, CDR2 ANQGSEA. The CDR3 extends over 17 amino acids. Trimming took 0 bases from V and 0 from J; bases not matched to a gene: 10.

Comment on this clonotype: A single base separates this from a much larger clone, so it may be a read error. The CDR3 reads CASSSMWGVNTEAFF. The CDR3 DNA reads as TGTGCCAGCAGCTCAATGTGGGGGGTGAACACTGAAGCTTTCTTT. The J gene is TRBJ1-1, the V gene TRBV11-2, with D possibly TRBD1 on 5 matching bases. This CDR3 is 15 amino acids long. Trimming cost V 4 bases and J 0 bases, with 12 bases left between them. Germline assignment: CDR1 SGHAT and CDR2 FQNNGV.

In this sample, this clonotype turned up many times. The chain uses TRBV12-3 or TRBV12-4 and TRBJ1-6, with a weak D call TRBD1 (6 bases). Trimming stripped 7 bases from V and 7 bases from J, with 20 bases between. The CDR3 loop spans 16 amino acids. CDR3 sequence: CASTLTGGGQNSPLHF. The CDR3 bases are TGTGCCAGCACTCTGACAGGCGGCGGACAGAATTCACCCCTCCACTTT.